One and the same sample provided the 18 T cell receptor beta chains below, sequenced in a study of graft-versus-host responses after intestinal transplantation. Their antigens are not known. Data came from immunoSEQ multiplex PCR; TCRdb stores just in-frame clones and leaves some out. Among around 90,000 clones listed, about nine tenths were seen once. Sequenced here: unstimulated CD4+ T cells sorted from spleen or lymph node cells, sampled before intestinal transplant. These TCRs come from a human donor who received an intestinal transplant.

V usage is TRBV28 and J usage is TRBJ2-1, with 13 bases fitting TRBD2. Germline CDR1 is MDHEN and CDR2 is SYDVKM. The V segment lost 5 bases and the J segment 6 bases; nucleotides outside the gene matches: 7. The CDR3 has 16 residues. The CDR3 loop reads CASSATSGRASNEQFF. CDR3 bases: TGTGCCAGCAGTGCTACTAGCGGGAGGGCCTCCAATGAGCAGTTCTTC. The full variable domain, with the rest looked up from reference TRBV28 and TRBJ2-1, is DVKVTQSSRYLVKRTGEKVFLECVQDMDHENMFWYRQDPGLGLRLIYFSYDVKMKEKGDIPEGYSVSREKKERFSLILESASTNQTSMYLCASSATSGRASNEQFFGPGTRLTVL.

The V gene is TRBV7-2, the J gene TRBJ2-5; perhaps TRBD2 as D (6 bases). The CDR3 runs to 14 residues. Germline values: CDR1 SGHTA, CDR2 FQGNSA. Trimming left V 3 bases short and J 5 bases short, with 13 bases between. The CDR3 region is CASSLGGGGETQYF. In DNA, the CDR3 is TGTGCCAGCAGCTTGGGGGGAGGAGGGGAGACCCAGTACTTC.

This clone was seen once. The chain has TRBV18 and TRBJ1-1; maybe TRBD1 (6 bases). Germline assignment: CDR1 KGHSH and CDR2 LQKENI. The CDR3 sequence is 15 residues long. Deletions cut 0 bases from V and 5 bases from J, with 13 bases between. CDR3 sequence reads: CASSPPAGAGTEAFF. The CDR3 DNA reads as TGTGCCAGCTCACCACCGGCAGGGGCGGGAACTGAAGCTTTCTTT.

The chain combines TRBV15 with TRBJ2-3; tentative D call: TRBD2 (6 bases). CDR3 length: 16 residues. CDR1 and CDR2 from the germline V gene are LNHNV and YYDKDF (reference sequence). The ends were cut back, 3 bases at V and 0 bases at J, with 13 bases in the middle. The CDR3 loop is CATSREGPWSTDTQYF. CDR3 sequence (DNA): TGTGCCACCAGCAGGGAGGGCCCGTGGAGCACAGATACGCAGTATTTT.

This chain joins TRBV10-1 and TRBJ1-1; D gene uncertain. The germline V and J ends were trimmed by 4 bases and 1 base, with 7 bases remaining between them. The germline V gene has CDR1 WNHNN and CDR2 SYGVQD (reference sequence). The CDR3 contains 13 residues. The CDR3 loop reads CASSASGNTEAFF. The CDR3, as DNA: TGCGCCAGCAGTGCGTCCGGGAACACTGAAGCTTTCTTT.

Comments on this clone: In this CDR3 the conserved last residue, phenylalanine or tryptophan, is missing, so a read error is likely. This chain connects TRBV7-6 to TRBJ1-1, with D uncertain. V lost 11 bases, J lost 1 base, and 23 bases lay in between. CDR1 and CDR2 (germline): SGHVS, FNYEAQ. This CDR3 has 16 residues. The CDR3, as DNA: TGTGCCGGCACCAAAGAGGGAGGTACACCGAACACTGAAGCTTTCCTT. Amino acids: CAGTKEGGTPNTEAFL.

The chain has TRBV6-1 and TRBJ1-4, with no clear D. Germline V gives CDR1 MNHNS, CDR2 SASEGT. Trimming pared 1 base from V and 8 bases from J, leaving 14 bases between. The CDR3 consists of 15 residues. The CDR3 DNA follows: TGTGCCAGCAGTGAAGTGCGTGGATCGGGGGAAAAACTGTTTTTT. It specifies CASSEVRGSGEKLFF.

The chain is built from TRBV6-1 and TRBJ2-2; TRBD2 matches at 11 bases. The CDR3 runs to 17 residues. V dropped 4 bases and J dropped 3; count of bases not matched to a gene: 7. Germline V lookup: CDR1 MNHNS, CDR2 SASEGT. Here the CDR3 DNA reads TGTGCCAGCAGTGGCGGGACTAGCGGAACGTACACCGGGGAGCTGTTTTTT. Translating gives CASSGGTSGTYTGELFF.

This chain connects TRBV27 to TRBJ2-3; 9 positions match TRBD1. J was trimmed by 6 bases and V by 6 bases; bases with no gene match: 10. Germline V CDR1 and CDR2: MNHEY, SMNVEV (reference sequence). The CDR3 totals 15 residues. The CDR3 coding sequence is TGTGCCAGCAGAAATCCCGGGACAGGGACCGATACGCAGTATTTT. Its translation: CASRNPGTGTDTQYF.

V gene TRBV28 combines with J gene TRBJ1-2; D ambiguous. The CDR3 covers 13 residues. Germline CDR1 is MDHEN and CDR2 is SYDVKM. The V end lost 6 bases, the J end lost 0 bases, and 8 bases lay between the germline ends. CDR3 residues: CASRTLANYGYTF. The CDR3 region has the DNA TGTGCCAGCAGGACATTAGCTAACTATGGCTACACCTTC.

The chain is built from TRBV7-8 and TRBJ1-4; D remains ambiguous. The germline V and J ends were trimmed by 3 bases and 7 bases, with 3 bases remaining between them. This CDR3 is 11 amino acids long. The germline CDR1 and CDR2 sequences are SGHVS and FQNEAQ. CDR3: CASSLSEKLFF. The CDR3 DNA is TGTGCCAGCAGCTTGAGTGAAAAACTGTTTTTT.

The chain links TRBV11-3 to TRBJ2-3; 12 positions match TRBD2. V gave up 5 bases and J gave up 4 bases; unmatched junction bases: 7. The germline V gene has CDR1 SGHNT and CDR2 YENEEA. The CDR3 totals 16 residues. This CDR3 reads CASSTRLAGAPDTQYF. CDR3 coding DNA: TGTGCCAGCAGCACAAGACTAGCGGGAGCCCCAGATACGCAGTATTTT.

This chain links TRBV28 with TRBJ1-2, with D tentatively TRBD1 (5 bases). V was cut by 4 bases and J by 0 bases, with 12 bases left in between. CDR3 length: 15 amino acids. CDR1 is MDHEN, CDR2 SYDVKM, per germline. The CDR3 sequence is CASSYLDRSNYGYTF. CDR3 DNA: TGTGCCAGCAGTTATTTAGACAGATCTAACTATGGCTACACCTTC.

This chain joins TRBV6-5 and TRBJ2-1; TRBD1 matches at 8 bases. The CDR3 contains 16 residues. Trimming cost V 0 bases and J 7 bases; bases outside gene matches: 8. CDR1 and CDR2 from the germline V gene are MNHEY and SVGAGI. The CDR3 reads CASSYSSGGLRNEQFF. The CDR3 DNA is TGTGCCAGCAGTTACTCGTCAGGGGGCCTACGGAATGAGCAGTTCTTC.

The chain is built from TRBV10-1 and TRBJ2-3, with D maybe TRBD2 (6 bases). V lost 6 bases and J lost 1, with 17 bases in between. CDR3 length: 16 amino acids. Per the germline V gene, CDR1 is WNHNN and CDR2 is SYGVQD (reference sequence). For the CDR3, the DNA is TGCGCCAGCAGCCTCGGGAGCCTCGCACGCACAGATACGCAGTATTTT. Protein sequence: CASSLGSLARTDTQYF.

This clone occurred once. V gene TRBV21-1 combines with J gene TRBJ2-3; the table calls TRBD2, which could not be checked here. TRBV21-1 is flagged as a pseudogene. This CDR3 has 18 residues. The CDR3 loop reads CASANLLANRAGTDTQYF. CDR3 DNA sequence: TGTGCCAGCGCCAATCTCCTAGCGAATCGAGCGGGCACAGATACGCAGTATTTT.

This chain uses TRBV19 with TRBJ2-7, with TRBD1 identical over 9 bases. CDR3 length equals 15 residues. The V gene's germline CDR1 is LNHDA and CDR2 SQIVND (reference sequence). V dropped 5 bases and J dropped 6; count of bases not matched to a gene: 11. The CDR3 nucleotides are TGTGCCAGTAGTCCACCCGGGACAGGGAGTGGCGAGCAGTACTTC. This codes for CASSPPGTGSGEQYF. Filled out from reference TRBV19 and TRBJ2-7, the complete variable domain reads DGGITQSPKYLFRKEGQNVTLSCEQNLNHDAMYWYRQDPGQGLRLIYYSQIVNDFQKGDIAEGYSVSREKKESFPLTVTSAQKNPTAFYLCASSPPGTGSGEQYFGPGTRLTVT.

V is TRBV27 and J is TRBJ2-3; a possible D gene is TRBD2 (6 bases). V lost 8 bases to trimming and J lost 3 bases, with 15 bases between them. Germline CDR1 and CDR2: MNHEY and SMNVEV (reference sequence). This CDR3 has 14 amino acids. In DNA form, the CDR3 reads TGTGCCAGCGGCCTGGCGGGATTGACAGATACGCAGTATTTT. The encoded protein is CASGLAGLTDTQYF.